The rows below give T cell receptor beta chains drawn from one sample of a study of blood T cell repertoires in COVID-19. Clones were sequenced by immunoSEQ multiplex PCR, and TCRdb holds only the in-frame ones, with some missing. The top ten hold about 7% of the sample, which has around 200,000 clones, 85% to 90% seen once. The sequenced sample was peripheral blood. The receptors here all came from a woman over 75 in a cohort sampled during active or convalescent COVID-19. Each CDR3 is given with its conserved first and last residue. Fields, in order: V gene, clone size, D gene, J gene, CDR3 protein, CDR3 DNA. A D gene is named only where the DNA matches it firmly. Size tells how often a clone was seen (once, few, many) or the class of an expanded clone, and some rows leave it out.

>TRBV29-1|NA|NA|TRBJ1-2
CSVEENGYGYTF
TGCAGCGTTGAAGAGAACGGCTATGGCTACACCTTC
>TRBV5-8|NA|TRBD2|TRBJ2-1
CASSLGPAGARGGLGEQFF
TGTGCCAGCAGCTTGGGGCCAGCGGGAGCGCGCGGGGGCCTAGGTGAGCAGTTCTTC
>TRBV18|NA|NA|TRBJ1-5
CASSEGKIQPQHF
TGTGCCAGCTCAGAGGGAAAGATTCAGCCCCAGCATTTT
>TRBV5-4|few|NA|TRBJ1-2
CASSQEQGYGYTF
TGTGCCAGCAGCCAAGAACAGGGCTATGGCTACACCTTC
>TRBV7-8|NA|NA|TRBJ2-5
CASSPGWTDSETQYF
TGTGCCAGCAGCCCAGGCTGGACAGATTCGGAGACCCAGTACTTC
>TRBV9|NA|NA|TRBJ2-3
CASSVATAHGSSPYQGRQYF
TGTGCCAGCAGCGTAGCTACGGCCCACGGCTCGTCGCCGTACCAGGGGAGGCAGTATTTT
>TRBV5-1|once|NA|TRBJ1-4
CASSLTIYRDSNEKLFF
TGCGCCAGCAGCTTGACCATATACAGGGATTCTAATGAAAAACTGTTTTTT
>TRBV4-1|NA|TRBD1|TRBJ2-4
CASSQGGQGQNIQYF
TGCGCCAGCAGCCAGGGGGGACAGGGGCAAAACATTCAGTACTTC
>TRBV10-3|NA|TRBD1|TRBJ1-4
CAISESGGTGREKLFF
TGTGCCATCAGTGAGTCTGGTGGGACAGGGCGTGAAAAACTGTTTTTT
>TRBV7-8|NA|NA|TRBJ1-5
CASSFYSYYSNQPQHF
TGTGCCAGCAGCTTTTACAGTTATTATAGCAATCAGCCCCAGCATTTT
>TRBV2|NA|TRBD1|TRBJ1-4
CASTEQGMGNEKLFF
TGTGCCAGCACCGAACAGGGGATGGGTAATGAAAAACTGTTTTTT
>TRBV12-3/TRBV12-4|NA|NA|TRBJ2-2
CASLALPGELFF
TGTGCCAGCCTGGCCCTTCCTGGGGAGCTGTTTTTT
>TRBV3-1/TRBV3-2|NA|NA|TRBJ1-6
CASSRRGDSPLHF
TGTGCCAGCAGCCGTAGGGGCGACTCACCCCTCCACTTT
>TRBV5-4|NA|TRBD2|TRBJ2-1
CASSLGSSGGINEQFF
TGTGCCAGCAGCTTGGGGTCTAGCGGGGGTATCAATGAGCAGTTCTTC
>TRBV7-9|NA|TRBD1|TRBJ1-2
CASSLAPGTGIRYGYTF
TGTGCCAGCAGCTTAGCCCCAGGGACAGGGATTCGCTATGGCTACACCTTC
>TRBV6-5|once|NA|TRBJ1-1
CASSSIGTEAFF
TGTGCCAGCAGTTCTATCGGCACTGAAGCTTTCTTT
>TRBV5-1|few|NA|TRBJ1-2
CASSLPGPEFAVGYGYTF
TGCGCCAGCAGCTTGCCAGGGCCCGAGTTTGCAGTCGGCTATGGCTACACCTTC
>TRBV10-2|NA|TRBD1|TRBJ1-5
CASSVGTGFQPQHF
TGCGCCAGCAGTGTCGGGACAGGGTTCCAGCCCCAGCATTTT
>TRBV2|NA|TRBD2|TRBJ2-1
CATRGLAENNEQFF
TGTGCCACTAGGGGACTAGCGGAAAACAATGAGCAGTTCTTC
>TRBV30|NA|TRBD1|TRBJ2-5
CAWGQGPRLQETQYF
TGTGCCTGGGGACAGGGGCCGCGACTCCAAGAGACCCAGTACTTC
>TRBV27|NA|NA|TRBJ2-7
CASSVDRNYEQYF
TGTGCCAGCAGTGTTGACAGAAACTACGAGCAGTACTTC
>TRBV3-1/TRBV3-2|NA|TRBD1|TRBJ1-3
CASSPRDRGTGNTIYF
TGTGCCAGCAGCCCTAGGGACAGGGGGACAGGAAACACCATATATTTT
>TRBV29-1|NA|NA|TRBJ1-4
CSVESLTGEKLFF
TGCAGCGTTGAAAGTCTCACGGGGGAAAAACTGTTTTTT
>TRBV3-1/TRBV3-2|once|NA|TRBJ2-7
CASSQVRSREGKYEQYF
TGTGCCAGCAGCCAAGTTCGTTCGAGGGAAGGTAAATACGAGCAGTACTTC
>TRBV6-5|NA|TRBD1|TRBJ1-1
CASSTTGSAAFF
TGTGCCAGCAGCACGACAGGGTCAGCCGCTTTCTTT
>TRBV5-4|once|NA|TRBJ2-1
CASSLIGQARSYNEQFF
TGTGCCAGCAGCTTGATTGGGCAGGCCCGATCCTACAATGAGCAGTTCTTC
>TRBV6-6|NA|NA|TRBJ1-2
CASSRHEGGAYGYTF
TGTGCCAGCAGTCGACATGAGGGGGGGGCCTATGGCTACACCTTC
>TRBV5-1|NA|NA|TRBJ2-1
CASSPQGRGDEQFF
TGCGCCAGCAGCCCGCAGGGCAGGGGAGATGAACAGTTCTTC
>TRBV4-1|once|TRBD2|TRBJ2-7
CASSQISGGSYEQYF
TGCGCCAGCAGCCAAATTAGCGGGGGGTCCTACGAGCAGTACTTC
>TRBV11-2|NA|TRBD1|TRBJ1-5
CASSPGTGVIRPQHF
TGTGCCAGCAGCCCGGGGACAGGGGTTATCAGACCCCAGCATTTT
>TRBV7-2|NA|NA|TRBJ2-1
CASSLATGFLDEQFF
TGTGCCAGCAGCTTAGCAACAGGGTTTTTGGATGAGCAGTTCTTC
>TRBV12-3/TRBV12-4|NA|NA|TRBJ1-2
CASSLGQGGGYTF
TGTGCCAGCAGTTTAGGTCAGGGCGGCGGCTACACCTTC
>TRBV4-1|few|TRBD2|TRBJ2-5
CASSQSGGVQETQYF
TGCGCCAGCAGCCAAAGCGGGGGGGTACAAGAGACCCAGTACTTC
>TRBV3-1/TRBV3-2|many|NA|TRBJ2-1
CASSQVGGDYNEQFF
TGTGCCAGCAGCCAAGTCGGCGGGGATTACAATGAGCAGTTCTTC
>TRBV7-9|NA|TRBD1|TRBJ1-6
CASSLDLGQGNSPLHF
TGTGCCAGCAGCTTGGACCTGGGACAGGGTAATTCACCCCTCCACTTT